This TCR beta chain is from a study of post-analysis software for immune sequencing data. Study outcomes and limitations: A handful of TRBV segments occurring more often in patients than controls included TRBV5-6, TRBV5-1 and TRBV20-1. Significantly decreased normalized Chao1 diversity was recorded for multiple sclerosis patients relative to controls.

For this clonotype: Its target is unknown.

Unique-molecular-identifier-tagged TCR beta cDNA libraries were used. TCRdb analysed the PCR reads with MiXCR anew, one entry per CDR3 protein. The sample records 650,000 to 850,000 distinct CDR3 sequences, approximately 53% being singletons. Germline CDR1 and CDR2: MNHNS and SASEGT. The CDR3 covers 16 residues. Trimming shortened V by 4 bases and J by 5 bases, and 20 bases separated the two germline ends. The chain has TRBV6-1 and TRBJ2-5, with D maybe TRBD1 (6 bases). This receptor was taken from a girl aged 5 to 17 with multiple sclerosis. Material for sequencing was blood. CDR3 sequence: CASSASRRGMGETQYF. The DNA for the CDR3 is TGTGCCAGCAGTGCCAGCCGCAGGGGTATGGGGGAGACCCAGTACTTC.